This T cell receptor (beta chain) was found in a study of spatial heterogeneity in lung cancer. Study background: There were consistently more beta-chain sequences detected than alpha-chain sequences. Findings of the study overall: Blood carried ubiquitous expanded tumor TCRs more at resection than follow-up.

V was pared by 1 base and J by 1 base, with 7 bases between. The CDR3 spans 14 residues. CDR1 is LGHNA and CDR2 is YNFKEQ in the germline V gene. Individually, TCR cDNA molecules were each labelled with a unique molecular identifier. TCRdb re-called the 5' RACE reads through MiXCR, storing one row per CDR3 protein. This sample has 110,000 or so distinct CDR3 sequences, with 10% to 14% found just once. This clonotype has just a few counts. What it recognizes is unknown. The time point denotes: blood at routine non-recurrence follow-up after resection. This sequence joins TRBV4-2 and TRBJ1-1; D is unresolved. The starting material was PBMCs, obtained at follow-up. The sequence came from a female donor with early-stage non-small cell lung cancer. CDR3 sequence reads: CASSQGHQNTEAFF. The CDR3 DNA sequence: TGTGCCAGCAGCCAAGGACACCAGAACACTGAAGCTTTCTTT.